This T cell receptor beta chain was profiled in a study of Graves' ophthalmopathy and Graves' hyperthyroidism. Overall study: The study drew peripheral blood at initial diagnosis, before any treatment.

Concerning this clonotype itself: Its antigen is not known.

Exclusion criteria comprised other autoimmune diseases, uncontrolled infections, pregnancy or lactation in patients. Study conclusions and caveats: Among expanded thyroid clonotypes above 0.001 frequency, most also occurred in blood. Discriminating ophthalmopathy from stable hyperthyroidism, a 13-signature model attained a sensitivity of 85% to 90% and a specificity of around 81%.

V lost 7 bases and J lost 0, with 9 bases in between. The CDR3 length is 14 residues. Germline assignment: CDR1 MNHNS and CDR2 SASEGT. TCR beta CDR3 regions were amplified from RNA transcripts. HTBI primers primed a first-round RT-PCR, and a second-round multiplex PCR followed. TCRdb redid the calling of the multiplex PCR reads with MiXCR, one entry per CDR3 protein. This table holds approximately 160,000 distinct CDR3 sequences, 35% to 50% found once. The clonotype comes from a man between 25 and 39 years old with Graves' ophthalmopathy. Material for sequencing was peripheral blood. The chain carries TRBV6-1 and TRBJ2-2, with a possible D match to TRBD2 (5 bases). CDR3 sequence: CASTQRTNTGELFF. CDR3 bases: TGTGCCAGCACACAGCGGACGAACACCGGGGAGCTGTTTTTT.